The rows below give T cell receptor beta chains drawn from one sample of a study of T cells in Graves' hyperthyroidism and ophthalmopathy. In TCRdb, the multiplex PCR reads were re-called with MiXCR into one record per CDR3 protein. The sample contains more than 350,000 distinct CDR3 sequences, around 13% of which appear only once. Sequences were obtained from blood. Every receptor here comes from a woman in her thirties with Graves' ophthalmopathy. Each CDR3 is given with its conserved first and last residue. D genes are given only for firm matches. Clone size, where shown, is once, few, many, or a class for clones that have expanded.

TRBJ2-1	many	14	TRBD2	TRBV20-1	CSARDFGGGGEQFF	TGCAGTGCTAGAGATTTTGGCGGGGGTGGTGAGCAGTTCTTC
TRBJ2-1	many	15	TRBD2	TRBV7-3	CASSRGLADYNEQFF	TGTGCCAGCAGCCGAGGACTAGCGGACTACAATGAGCAGTTCTTC
TRBJ1-2	NA	14	NA	TRBV19	CATNGGRGLGGYTF	TGTGCCACCAACGGGGGGCGAGGTCTCGGTGGCTACACCTTC
TRBJ2-5	many	12	NA	TRBV5-4	CANGQGGETQYF	TGTGCCAACGGGCAGGGCGGAGAGACCCAGTACTTC
TRBJ2-3	many	15	NA	TRBV2	CASSDTGSSADTQYF	TGTGCCAGCAGTGACACGGGTTCGTCCGCAGATACGCAGTATTTT
TRBJ2-7	many	16	TRBD1	TRBV20-1	CSARDLRTGRYYEQYF	TGCAGTGCTAGAGATTTGAGGACAGGCAGATACTACGAGCAGTACTTC
TRBJ1-1	many	14	NA	TRBV4-1	CASSLAGENTEAFF	TGCGCCAGCAGCCTTGCGGGCGAGAACACTGAAGCTTTCTTT
TRBJ2-7	many	14	NA	TRBV20-1	CSARDRESSYEQYF	TGCAGTGCTAGAGATCGCGAAAGCTCCTACGAGCAGTACTTC
TRBJ2-7	NA	13	NA	TRBV15	CATSRDPGFEQYF	TGTGCCACCAGCAGAGATCCCGGGTTCGAGCAGTACTTC
TRBJ1-5	many	14	TRBD1	TRBV28	CASSFSGTGQPQHF	TGTGCCAGCAGTTTCTCGGGGACAGGGCAGCCCCAGCATTTT
TRBJ1-5	many	15	NA	TRBV5-5	CASSMTDSSNQPQHF	TGTGCCAGCAGCATGACGGATAGTAGCAATCAGCCCCAGCATTTT
TRBJ2-5	many	16	NA	TRBV5-6	CASSLRGRSVKETQYF	TGTGCCAGCAGCTTGAGGGGAAGATCGGTGAAGGAGACCCAGTACTTC
TRBJ1-3	many	15	NA	TRBV7-9	CASSLDSYSGNTIYF	TGTGCCAGCAGCCTAGACAGTTACTCTGGAAACACCATATATTTT
TRBJ2-3	many	17	TRBD1	TRBV6-1	CASSGDNRGQVADTQYF	TGTGCCAGCAGTGGGGATAACAGGGGGCAAGTCGCAGATACGCAGTATTTT
TRBJ2-7	many	13	TRBD2	TRBV20-1	CSARDLAGDEQYF	TGCAGTGCTAGAGATCTAGCGGGGGACGAGCAGTACTTC
TRBJ2-1	NA	15	TRBD2	TRBV20-1	CSARSGGAGFNEQFF	TGCAGTGCTAGGAGCGGGGGGGCCGGTTTCAATGAGCAGTTCTTC
TRBJ2-7	NA	16	NA	TRBV5-6	CASSLAVWGARYEQYF	TGTGCCAGCAGCTTGGCGGTTTGGGGGGCGCGGTACGAGCAGTACTTC
TRBJ2-7	many	13	NA	TRBV20-1	CSAAPESSYEQYF	TGCAGTGCAGCTCCCGAGAGCTCCTACGAGCAGTACTTC